This TCR beta chain is from a study of blood T cell repertoires in COVID-19 (dated by TCRdb to 2020 to 2022). For context, the study as a whole: Samples from collaborators originated in the United States, Italy and Spain and spanned both the acute and convalescent phases of COVID-19. A de-identified subject ID, COVID-19 status, age in years and sex were almost always included in the sample metadata. Samples came from the ongoing ImmuneRACE study (first 160 participants) plus 1,254 subjects from 6 global collaborators. The repertoires were made available in a free public database intended to serve as a resource for research on the immune response to SARS-CoV-2. Deeply sampled blood TCRbeta repertoires from subjects exposed to, actively infected with, or recovered from COVID-19 were included in the dataset. The prospective study material was composed of cDNA or gDNA derived from T cells, B-cell-depleted T cells, or PBMCs. Where available, HLA class I and class II types were taken from metadata supplied by the sample provider and were not determined by assay-based typing. Beyond this particular receptor, the publication reports: The quantity of clinical and demographic metadata differed by source and by participant and was supplied without curation.

Each collaborating institution followed its own protocols to collect whole blood in K2EDTA tubes. Collaborator samples were shipped for TCRbeta analysis as frozen whole blood, isolated PBMCs, or DNA extracted from either sample type. A remark on this clone: This clone's antigen is unknown. No much larger clone is present one base from it, and per-base qualities are unavailable.

The immunoSEQ Assay, a bias-controlled multiplex PCR, was used to amplify TCRbeta CDR3 regions from genomic DNA. In the authors' own workflow: The number of nucleated cells in each sample was estimated by amplification of reference gene primers within the assay. To quantify the absolute abundance of each unique TCRbeta CDR3 rearrangement, sequence reads were collapsed and filtered. For each sample, productive Simpson clonality was calculated as the square root of Simpson's diversity index across productive rearrangements. This immuneACCESS table, as held by TCRdb, lists in-frame sequences with V and J called but not all clones. Of the missing ones, under half trace to an unresolved V gene in checked studies; the others have no known cause. That table gives V, J and clone size, and the DNA gave D and trimming. Within this sample are roughly 81,000 clones, with about 85% of them counted one time only. The ten top clones hold about 2% of the sample.

The CDR3 contains 16 residues, cysteine and phenylalanine counted. Only CDR3 DNA remains: 48 bases, in frame from the first base. The germline V gene (reference sequence) specifies LNHDA as CDR1 and SQIVND as CDR2. Cut back by 1 base and 0 bases, the V and J ends lie 9 bases apart. The clonotype was recovered from a woman between 70 and 85 years old with acute or convalescent COVID-19. Sequencing was done on a sample of peripheral blood. The receptor chain draws on TRBV19 and TRBJ2-2; too little of a D gene remains to name it. The CDR3 protein is CASSIGLRANTGELFF. The bases are TGTGCCAGTAGTATAGGGTTACGAGCGAACACCGGGGAGCTGTTTTTT.